This note documents a single T cell receptor beta chain sequence. This sample stems from a study of CD8 T cells in Susac syndrome. The RNA, 0.5 to 1 ug, was put through reverse transcription using random hexamers. Across 54 Vbeta and 13 Jbeta, TCR beta CDR3 was amplified with immunoSEQ multiplex PCR. MiXCR, applied by TCRdb to the immunoSEQ multiplex PCR reads, yields one record per CDR3 protein. The table records about 300,000 distinct CDR3 sequences, roughly 90% of them present only once. It was negative isolation that provided the CD8+ and CD4+ T cells, whereas TEMRA cells were enriched by FACS. Input material: CD8+ T cells from PBMCs. The TCR comes from a human donor with multiple sclerosis.

CDR3 in DNA: TGTGCCAGTAGCCCTTTGAGCGGGGGGGCCGGAGATACGCAGTATTTT. This gives the protein CASSPLSGGAGDTQYF. The chain is built from TRBV19 and TRBJ2-3; TRBD2 matches at 10 bases. The V gene's germline CDR1 is LNHDA and CDR2 SQIVND (reference sequence). This CDR3 has 16 residues. The ends lost 6 bases at V and 5 bases at J; junction bases unmatched: 11.